A selection of T cell receptor beta chains follows, all from one sample in a study of CXCR3-negative and CXCR3-positive naive CD8 T cells. After re-calling the 5' RACE reads, TCRdb lists one entry per CDR3 protein, DNA absent. The sample shows 80,000 to 100,000 distinct CDR3 sequences, and about 0.8% sits with its ten largest clones. Sequencing input: naive CXCR3+ CD8+ T cells from blood. Receptors were obtained from a human donor in good health. Some clones in this sample may be carry-over from other donors' samples. The CDR3 runs from the conserved cysteine through the conserved F or W.

TRBV7-2	TRBJ1-6	CASSLDDRTNSPLHF
TRBV4-1	TRBJ2-7	CASSQVGSGRSDYEQYF
TRBV25-1	TRBJ2-7	CASSEYEAFDEQYF
TRBV27	TRBJ2-7	CASSFAGISYEKYF
TRBV27	TRBJ2-1	CASSHTDNEQFF
TRBV14	TRBJ2-1	CASSQDIVSEDEQFF
TRBV7-2	TRBJ2-7	CASSSGLAGGPEDYEQYF
TRBV6-4	TRBJ2-2	CASSSGQGNTGELFF
TRBV15	TRBJ2-3	CATSRFSASTDTQYF
TRBV12-3/TRBV12-4	TRBJ2-1	CASSGYREVSYNEQFF
TRBV7-3	TRBJ2-2	CASSPGVTGELFF
TRBV28	TRBJ1-1	CASSLGLLNTEAFF
TRBV5-4	TRBJ2-3	CASSLMDGRWADTQYF
TRBV28	TRBJ1-2	CASSLTNRDKNYGYTF
TRBV19	TRBJ1-5	CASSTDNYSNQPQHF
TRBV6-2/TRBV6-3	TRBJ2-1	CASSWWGNPEQFF
TRBV11-2	TRBJ2-6	CASSLISPRGGSESGANVLTF
TRBV18	TRBJ2-5	CASSLDTGIPQETQYF
TRBV12-3/TRBV12-4	TRBJ1-6	CASSSTGGNSPLHF
TRBV12-3/TRBV12-4	TRBJ2-7	CASSPLGPPGYEQYF
TRBV3-1	TRBJ2-3	CASSPRLAGGPDTQYF
TRBV28	TRBJ2-3	CASGIAGGTDTQYF
TRBV12-3/TRBV12-4	TRBJ2-3	CGSSPGTSWDLTDTQYF
TRBV6-5	TRBJ2-3	CASSPLYLTDTQYF
TRBV7-9	TRBJ2-7	CASSLGGQPSYEQYF
TRBV7-8	TRBJ1-3	CASSPRGISGNTIYF
TRBV12-3/TRBV12-4	TRBJ1-2	CASSPRDREGYTF
TRBV3-1	TRBJ2-1	CASSQYGYNEQFF
TRBV28	TRBJ2-2	CASSFGTTNTGELFF
TRBV29-1	TRBJ2-1	CSVAGIAGVNEQFF
TRBV20-1	TRBJ1-5	CSARGNDRNSNQPQHF
TRBV7-9	TRBJ1-3	CASSPGTGYSGNTIYF
TRBV7-9	TRBJ1-4	CASSSHATNEKLFF
TRBV7-6	TRBJ2-3	CASSLLAGASTDTQYF
TRBV29-1	TRBJ2-7	CSAGQVHSYEQYF
TRBV9	TRBJ2-7	CASSASGSGSYEQYF
TRBV5-1	TRBJ2-3	CASSLMRGDTQYF
TRBV20-1	TRBJ2-7	CSATDRGGTYEQYF
TRBV14	TRBJ1-6	CASSRLRDSPLHF
TRBV7-9	TRBJ2-5	CASSLVAVWETQYF
TRBV7-9	TRBJ2-2	CASSQTPGQDNTGELFF
TRBV7-2	TRBJ2-1	CASSLAGGDGNEQFF
TRBV20-1	TRBJ2-5	CSARALDGVVETQYF
TRBV20-1	TRBJ2-1	CSATQRSGGYNEQFF
TRBV27	TRBJ2-7	CASSLVQGSSEQYF
TRBV5-1	TRBJ2-7	CASSPTGGGEQYF
TRBV5-4	TRBJ2-7	CASSFDYSYEQYF
TRBV28	TRBJ2-7	CASATGRSYEQYF
TRBV20-1	TRBJ2-1	CSARVLAGYYNEQFF
TRBV4-2	TRBJ2-7	CASSQELLLGRAYEQYF
TRBV29-1	TRBJ1-1	CSVGGQGMNTEAFF
TRBV5-4	TRBJ2-7	CASRGLAVDEQYF
TRBV20-1	TRBJ1-6	CSARDSGNSPLHF
TRBV7-9	TRBJ2-5	CASSLAGGQETQYF
TRBV27	TRBJ2-1	CASSLPVGGRVGNEQFF
TRBV7-2	TRBJ2-7	CASSLEREVDEQYF
TRBV28	TRBJ2-1	CASTDGLVAPYNEQFF
TRBV3-1	TRBJ2-7	CASSQPGQGAHEQYF
TRBV20-1	TRBJ1-2	CSARDLRGQGGRYGYTF
TRBV27	TRBJ2-7	CAGSFGVGRVGEQYF